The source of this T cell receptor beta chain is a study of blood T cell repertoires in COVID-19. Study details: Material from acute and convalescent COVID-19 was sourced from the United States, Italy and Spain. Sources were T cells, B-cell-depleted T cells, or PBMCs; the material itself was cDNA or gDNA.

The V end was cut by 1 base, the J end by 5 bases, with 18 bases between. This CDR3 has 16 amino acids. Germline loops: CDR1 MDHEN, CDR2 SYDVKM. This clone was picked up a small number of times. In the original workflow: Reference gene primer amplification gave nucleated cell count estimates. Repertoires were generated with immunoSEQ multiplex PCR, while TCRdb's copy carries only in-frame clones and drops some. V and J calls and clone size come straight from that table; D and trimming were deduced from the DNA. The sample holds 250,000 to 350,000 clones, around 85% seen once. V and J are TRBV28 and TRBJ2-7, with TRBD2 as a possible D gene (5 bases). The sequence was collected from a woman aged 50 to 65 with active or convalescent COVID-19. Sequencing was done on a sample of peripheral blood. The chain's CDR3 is CASSLFGNGMNDEQYF. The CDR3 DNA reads TGTGCCAGCAGTTTATTCGGGAACGGGATGAATGACGAGCAGTACTTC.